This passage covers 15 T cell receptor beta chains from one sample sequenced in a study of blood T cell repertoires in COVID-19. Libraries were prepared by immunoSEQ multiplex PCR; TCRdb keeps only in-frame clonotypes and omits some of them. Of about 230,000 clones detected, about 79% appear once; the ten largest clones hold approximately 1.3%. Material for sequencing was peripheral blood. These receptors all come from a woman aged 40-49 years who had recovered from COVID-19.

Note on this clone: This specimen includes other DNA sequences encoding the same CDR3. The chain couples TRBV7-9 to TRBJ2-3; 8 bases are shared with TRBD1. The V gene end was trimmed by 4 bases and the J gene end by 4 bases; junction bases not matched to a gene: 1. The CDR3 length is 13 residues. Germline CDR1 is SEHNR and CDR2 is FQNEAQ (reference sequence). This CDR3 reads CASSSRGPDTQYF. The CDR3 DNA is TGTGCCAGCAGCTCCAGGGGGCCAGATACGCAGTATTTT.

This chain connects TRBV7-2 to TRBJ2-3; D perhaps matches TRBD1 (7 bases). The germline V and J ends were trimmed by 1 base and 3 bases, with 14 bases remaining between them. The CDR3 runs 16 residues. Per the germline V gene, CDR1 is SGHTA and CDR2 is FQGNSA. The CDR3, as DNA: TGTGCCAGCAGCTTAGTAACAGGGGAGGTGACAGATACGCAGTATTTT. Translation gives CASSLVTGEVTDTQYF.

The genes are TRBV18 and TRBJ1-1; D might be TRBD1 (5 bases). Germline values: CDR1 KGHSH, CDR2 LQKENI. V was clipped by 1 base and J by 2 bases, with 8 bases between them. CDR3 size: 14 residues. In DNA form, the CDR3 reads TGTGCCAGCTCACCACAGGGACTAAACACTGAAGCTTTCTTT. Translation gives CASSPQGLNTEAFF. Looking up the rest from reference TRBV18 and TRBJ1-1 gives the full variable domain: NAGVMQNPRHLVRRRGQEARLRCSPMKGHSHVYWYRQLPEEGLKFMVYLQKENIIDESGMPKERFSAEFPKEGPSILRIQQVVRGDSAAYFCASSPQGLNTEAFFGQGTRLTVV.

CDR3 sequence reads: CASSATGDTEAFF. Written as DNA, the CDR3 is TGTGCCAGCAGTGCTACAGGGGACACTGAAGCTTTCTTT. The V gene is TRBV6-4, the J gene TRBJ1-1; TRBD1 matches at 7 bases. In germline, CDR1 is MRHNA, CDR2 SNTAGT. This CDR3 spans 13 amino acids. The J segment lost 3 bases and the V segment lost 4 bases, leaving 2 bases of the junction unmatched.

The chain is built from TRBV4-2 and TRBJ1-4; 7 nucleotides align to TRBD1. The CDR3 has 15 amino acids. V trimming: 0 bases; J trimming: 7 bases; junction bases outside the gene matches: 5. The germline CDR1 and CDR2 sequences are LGHNA and YNFKEQ. CDR3 sequence (DNA): TGTGCCAGCAGCCAAGATGGAGGGGGCGTTGAAAAACTGTTTTTT. Translated: CASSQDGGGVEKLFF.

The chain employs TRBV7-6 and TRBJ2-3; 12 bases match TRBD2. Germline V gene data show CDR1 as SGHVS and CDR2 as FNYEAQ. The CDR3 totals 16 residues. Unmatched junction bases numbered 7, after V lost 5 bases and J lost 4 bases. CDR3 sequence (DNA): TGTGCCAGCAGCGAGGAGCTAGCGGGGGGGCCAGATACGCAGTATTTT. It codes for CASSEELAGGPDTQYF. Based on the CDR3 plus reference TRBV7-6 and TRBJ2-3, the full variable domain is GAGVSQSPRYKVTKRGQDVALRCDPISGHVSLYWYRQALGQGPEFLTYFNYEAQQDKSGLPNDRFSAERPEGSISTLTIQRTEQRDSAMYRCASSEELAGGPDTQYFGPGTRLTVL.

V gene TRBV5-4 combines with J gene TRBJ2-1; 7 nucleotides match TRBD2. After removal of 4 bases from V and 0 bases from J, the junction contained 13 bases not matched to a gene. Germline V gene data show CDR1 as SGHNT and CDR2 as YYREEE (reference sequence). The CDR3 totals 18 residues. CDR3 loop: CASSTQNSWGGSYNEQFF. The CDR3 nucleotides read TGTGCCAGCAGCACCCAAAATTCGTGGGGGGGCTCCTACAATGAGCAGTTCTTC. Together with reference TRBV5-4 and TRBJ2-1, the CDR3 gives the full variable domain: ETGVTQSPTHLIKTRGQQVTLRCSSQSGHNTVSWYQQALGQGPQFIFQYYREEENGRGNFPPRFSGLQFPNYSSELNVNALELDDSALYLCASSTQNSWGGSYNEQFFGPGTRLTVL.

V and J are TRBV6-1 and TRBJ1-2, with 7 nucleotides matching TRBD1. Unmatched junction bases numbered 2, after V lost 3 bases and J lost 4 bases. This CDR3 is built from 13 residues. Looked up from germline, CDR1 is MNHNS and CDR2 is SASEGT. CDR3 residues: CASSDTGAYGYTF. The CDR3 bases are TGTGCCAGCAGTGATACAGGGGCCTATGGCTACACCTTC.

The chain is built from TRBV10-3 and TRBJ1-5, with D unclear. Germline CDR1 ENHRY, CDR2 SYGVKD. The V end was cut by 3 bases, the J end by 7 bases, with 7 bases between. The CDR3 is 12 amino acids. CDR3 sequence: CAISDSPQPQHF. The CDR3 coding sequence is TGTGCCATCAGTGATAGTCCCCAGCCCCAGCATTTT.

About this clone itself: An end of the junction does not agree with germline; a read error may underlie this. The chain carries TRBV7-6 and TRBJ2-3, with 10 bases fitting TRBD2. Germline assignment: CDR1 SGHVS and CDR2 FNYEAQ. The length of the CDR3 is 15 residues. The CDR3 loop reads CASSLAGEITDTQYF. The CDR3 region has the DNA TGTGCCAGCAGCCTAGCGGGAGAGATCACAGATACGCAGTATTTT.

About this clone: The sample carries other DNA sequences with the same CDR3. This chain joins TRBV5-8 and TRBJ1-2; D is perhaps TRBD1 (6 bases). The CDR3 length is 13 residues. Germline V lookup: CDR1 SGHTS, CDR2 YDEGEE. The V end was cut by 4 bases, the J end by 8 bases, with 15 bases between. CDR3 nucleotide sequence: TGTGCCAGCAGCCCGGCGGGGGGCCGGGGCTACACCTTC. It yields the protein CASSPAGGRGYTF.

This chain links TRBV2 with TRBJ2-5; 11 nucleotides align to TRBD1. This CDR3 is 15 amino acids long. The germline V gene encodes CDR1 SNHLY and CDR2 FYNNEI. V was clipped by 9 bases and J by 5 bases; unmatched bases: 11. The CDR3 DNA sequence: TGTGCCAGTACGACCACTGGGGACAGGGGGGAGACCCAGTACTTC. Translated: CASTTTGDRGETQYF.

This clone occurred a few times. V and J are TRBV5-8 and TRBJ1-5; D is undetermined. Germline lookup yields CDR1 SGHTS and CDR2 YDEGEE. CDR3 length equals 12 residues. The ends were cut back, 4 bases at V and 5 bases at J, with 7 bases in the middle. CDR3 region: CASSLLHQPQHF. Here the CDR3 DNA reads TGTGCCAGCAGCCTCCTCCATCAGCCCCAGCATTTT.

V is TRBV5-1 and J is TRBJ1-2, with D hard to call. In germline, CDR1 is SGHRS, CDR2 YFSETQ. The CDR3 spans 14 residues. V gave up 4 bases and J gave up 8 bases, with 18 bases separating them. CDR3 sequence reads: CASSILSSSAGYTF. Here the CDR3 DNA reads TGCGCCAGCAGCATACTAAGTAGTTCCGCGGGCTACACCTTC.

CDR3 nucleotides: TGCGCCAGCAGCCAAGCATCAGGCCTGACGAACACTGAAGCTTTCTTT. It codes for CASSQASGLTNTEAFF. The J gene is TRBJ1-1, the V gene TRBV4-3, with D uncertain. The CDR3 is 16 amino acids. Per germline, CDR1 LGHNA and CDR2 YSLEER. V lost 1 base, J lost 1 base, and 13 bases lay in between.